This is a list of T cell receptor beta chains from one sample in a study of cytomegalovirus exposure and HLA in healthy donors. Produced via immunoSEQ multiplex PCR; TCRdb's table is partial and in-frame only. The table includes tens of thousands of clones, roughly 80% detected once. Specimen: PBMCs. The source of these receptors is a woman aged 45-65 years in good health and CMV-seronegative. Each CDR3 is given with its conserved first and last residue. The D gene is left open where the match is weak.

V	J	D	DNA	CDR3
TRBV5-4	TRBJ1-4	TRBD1	TGTGCCAGCAGCTCTAGCTCGACAGGGCTGCACGAAAAACTGTTTTTT	CASSSSSTGLHEKLFF
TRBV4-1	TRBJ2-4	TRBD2	TGCGCCAGCAGCCAAGTTCGGGGGGGAGGGGGAGCCAAAAACATTCAGTACTTC	CASSQVRGGGGAKNIQYF
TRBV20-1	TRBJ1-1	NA	TGCAGTGCTAGTATTCAGGGGGAAGCTTTCTTT	CSASIQGEAFF
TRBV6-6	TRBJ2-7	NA	TGTGCCAGCAGTTACGGCCCCCCGGGATTCTACGAGCAGTACTTC	CASSYGPPGFYEQYF
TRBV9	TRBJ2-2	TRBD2	TGTGCCAGCAGCGTAGGGACTAGCGGGATCACCGGGGAGCTGTTTTTT	CASSVGTSGITGELFF
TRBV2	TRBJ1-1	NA	TGTGCCAGCAGTGTCCTCGTGGGGGGAACTGAAGCTTTCTTT	CASSVLVGGTEAFF
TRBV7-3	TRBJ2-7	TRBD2	TGTGCCAGCAGCTTTACAGCGGGAGGTACCTACGAGCAGTACTTC	CASSFTAGGTYEQYF
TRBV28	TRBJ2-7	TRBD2	TGTGCCAGCAGTTTAGCCTCGGGAGGGCCGTCCTACGAGCAGTACTTC	CASSLASGGPSYEQYF
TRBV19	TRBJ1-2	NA	TGTGCCAGCAACGACTCACCGATTAACTATGGCTACACCTTC	CASNDSPINYGYTF
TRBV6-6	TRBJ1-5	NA	TGTGCCAGCCGGGAGTATAGCAATCAGCCCCAGCATTTT	CASREYSNQPQHF
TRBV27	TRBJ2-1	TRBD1	TGTGCCAGCGCTGATACTTTCTGGGACAGCTCCTACAATGAGCAGTTCTTC	CASADTFWDSSYNEQFF